These T cell receptor beta chains were read from a single sample in a study of blood T cell repertoires in COVID-19. TCRdb's copy holds only in-frame clones and misses some; the assay was immunoSEQ multiplex PCR. The sample shows about 42,000 clones, around 82% of them seen only once. Material: peripheral blood. The receptors stem from an elderly man with acute or convalescent COVID-19. Both conserved end residues are part of each CDR3. Each record gives: D gene, V gene, clone size, J gene, CDR3 protein, CDR3 DNA. The D gene is left open where the match is weak. Rows may omit the clone size; those that give it use once, few, many or a size class.

>TRBD1|TRBV19|NA|TRBJ2-4
CASSDRGDKNIQYF
TGTGCCAGTAGCGACAGGGGAGACAAAAACATTCAGTACTTC
>NA|TRBV5-1|NA|TRBJ2-1
CASSLDGGNNEQFF
TGCGCCAGCAGCTTGGACGGGGGTAACAATGAGCAGTTCTTC
>TRBD1|TRBV7-3|few|TRBJ2-5
CASSLTGTGETQYF
TGTGCCAGCAGCTTAACGGGGACAGGGGAGACCCAGTACTTC
>NA|TRBV28|NA|TRBJ1-5
CASSFLQGSQPQHF
TGTGCCAGCAGTTTTTTGCAGGGGAGTCAGCCCCAGCATTTT
>NA|TRBV10-3|NA|TRBJ2-3
CAISDWGGAPGRGAGDTQYF
TGTGCCATCAGTGATTGGGGGGGGGCCCCTGGGCGCGGAGCTGGAGATACGCAGTATTTT
>NA|TRBV19|NA|TRBJ2-4
CASSIRGVNIQYF
TGTGCCAGTAGTATAAGGGGCGTTAACATTCAGTACTTC
>NA|TRBV7-9|few|TRBJ1-2
CASSAVGADYGYTF
TGTGCCAGCAGCGCCGTGGGAGCGGACTATGGCTACACCTTC
>TRBD1|TRBV6-5|NA|TRBJ1-1
CASSLTGGAFF
TGTGCCAGCAGCCTCACAGGGGGAGCTTTCTTT
>NA|TRBV5-6|NA|TRBJ1-6
CASSWREGWYNSPLHF
TGTGCCAGCAGCTGGCGGGAGGGCTGGTATAATTCACCCCTCCACTTT
>TRBD2|TRBV30|NA|TRBJ2-7
CAWSSGTGNEQYF
TGTGCCTGGAGTAGCGGGACTGGAAACGAGCAGTACTTC
>TRBD1|TRBV5-4|NA|TRBJ2-2
CASTGQGARTGELFF
TGTGCCAGCACCGGACAGGGGGCGCGCACCGGGGAGCTGTTTTTT
>NA|TRBV29-1|NA|TRBJ2-2
CSVQGGEAGGELFF
TGCAGCGTCCAAGGGGGGGAGGCAGGCGGGGAGCTGTTTTTT
>NA|TRBV5-1|NA|TRBJ2-7
CASSSGTGDDEQYF
TGCGCCAGCAGCTCCGGGACTGGAGATGACGAGCAGTACTTC
>NA|TRBV2|NA|TRBJ1-5
CASLPAHSNQPQHF
TGTGCCAGCCTACCCGCGCATAGCAATCAGCCCCAGCATTTT
>NA|TRBV20-1|few|TRBJ1-2
CSAFIAYGYTF
TGCAGTGCCTTTATAGCCTATGGCTACACCTTC
>NA|TRBV27|few|TRBJ2-5
CASRGENQETQYF
TGTGCCAGCAGAGGGGAAAACCAAGAGACCCAGTACTTC
>NA|TRBV3-1/TRBV3-2|few|TRBJ1-3
CASSQGAGRSGNTIYF
TGTGCCAGCAGCCAAGGGGCAGGGCGGTCTGGAAACACCATATATTTT
>TRBD2|TRBV20-1|few|TRBJ2-3
CSAGGLAGNCF
TGCAGTGCTGGGGGACTAGCGGGTAACTGTTTT
>TRBD1|TRBV5-1|NA|TRBJ1-1
CASSLGQGPHTEAFF
TGCGCCAGCAGCTTGGGACAGGGGCCCCACACTGAAGCTTTCTTT
>NA|TRBV9|NA|TRBJ2-3
CASSVGPGRGTDTQYF
TGTGCCAGCAGCGTAGGTCCCGGGAGAGGCACAGATACGCAGTATTTT
>NA|TRBV7-9|NA|TRBJ1-4
CASSLGTGGEKLFF
TGTGCCAGCAGCTTAGGGACCGGGGGTGAAAAACTGTTTTTT
>NA|TRBV19|NA|TRBJ2-3
CASSKRRGGTSTDTQYF
TGTGCCAGTAGTAAACGTCGCGGCGGAACTAGCACAGATACGCAGTATTTT
>TRBD1|TRBV3-1/TRBV3-2|few|TRBJ2-6
CASSQLSPGQGGGSGANVLTF
TGTGCCAGCAGCCAACTTAGCCCCGGACAGGGAGGTGGGTCTGGGGCCAACGTCCTGACTTTC
>TRBD1|TRBV27|NA|TRBJ1-5
CASRPGTGHNQPQHF
TGTGCCAGCAGGCCGGGGACAGGGCACAATCAGCCCCAGCATTTT
>TRBD2|TRBV6-4|NA|TRBJ2-3
CASSDGAGGGDTQYF
TGTGCCAGCAGTGACGGTGCGGGAGGGGGAGATACGCAGTATTTT
>NA|TRBV6-1|NA|TRBJ2-6
CASSEAPGLSFGANVLTF
TGTGCCAGCAGTGAAGCCCCAGGGCTATCGTTTGGGGCCAACGTCCTGACTTTC
>TRBD1|TRBV9|NA|TRBJ2-5
CASSRRGQRETQYF
TGTGCCAGCAGCAGACGGGGACAGAGGGAGACCCAGTACTTC
>NA|TRBV19|NA|TRBJ1-2
CASVNPGSYGYTF
TGTGCCAGTGTAAACCCAGGTTCCTATGGCTACACCTTC
>NA|TRBV19|NA|TRBJ1-5
CASDQDSLQPQHF
TGTGCCAGTGATCAGGACAGCCTGCAGCCCCAGCATTTT
>TRBD1|TRBV6-1|few|TRBJ1-5
CASSELGTGVGIKPQHF
TGTGCCAGCAGTGAGCTCGGGACAGGGGTGGGAATAAAGCCCCAGCATTTT
>TRBD2|TRBV2|NA|TRBJ2-3
CASSPLVLSGGSDTQYF
TGTGCCAGCAGTCCCCTCGTTTTGAGCGGGGGGTCAGATACGCAGTATTTT
>NA|TRBV6-1|once|TRBJ2-7
CASSEGGGGEQYF
TGTGCCAGCAGTGAAGGTGGAGGAGGCGAGCAGTACTTC
>TRBD2|TRBV10-1|NA|TRBJ2-2
CASSEGAGVNTGELFF
TGCGCCAGCAGTGAGGGAGCGGGAGTGAACACCGGGGAGCTGTTTTTT
>NA|TRBV27|NA|TRBJ2-7
CASGRGAYAYEQYF
TGTGCCAGCGGGAGGGGGGCCTACGCCTACGAGCAGTACTTC
>NA|TRBV28|NA|TRBJ2-7
CASSLYRIREQYF
TGTGCCAGCAGTCTTTACAGGATAAGGGAGCAGTACTTC
>NA|TRBV19|NA|TRBJ2-1
CASSIDLRVEQFF
TGTGCCAGTAGTATCGACCTCCGGGTTGAGCAGTTCTTC
>TRBD2|TRBV9|NA|TRBJ2-3
CASSPRSGAGGMITDTQYF
TGTGCCAGCAGCCCCAGATCCGGAGCGGGAGGGATGATCACAGATACGCAGTATTTT
>NA|TRBV2|NA|TRBJ1-1
CASTGRQAGTEAFF
TGTGCCAGCACTGGGAGGCAGGCAGGCACTGAAGCTTTCTTT
>TRBD1|TRBV6-5|NA|TRBJ2-7
CASEDRSYEQYF
TGTGCCAGTGAGGACAGGTCCTACGAGCAGTACTTC
>NA|TRBV3-1/TRBV3-2|NA|TRBJ1-2
CASSQIGQNYGYTF
TGTGCCAGCAGCCAGATTGGACAGAACTATGGCTACACCTTC